This T cell receptor beta chain comes out of a study of blood T cell repertoires in COVID-19. Overall study: Samples representing acute and convalescent COVID-19 were sourced from the United States, Italy and Spain. PBMCs, B-cell-depleted T cells, or T cells were the source of the cDNA or gDNA that made up the material.

The V gene's germline CDR1 is SNHLY and CDR2 FYNNEI. CDR3 size: 14 residues. Trimming removed 6 bases from V and 1 base from J, with 10 bases in between. Original processing methods: It was from reference gene primer amplification that nucleated cell counts were estimated. TCRdb's copy holds only in-frame clones and misses some; the assay was immunoSEQ multiplex PCR. The V and J calls and the clone size are those of that table, but D and trimming were determined from the DNA. The sample includes 200,000 to 250,000 clones, around 80% of them seen just once. V and J are TRBV2 and TRBJ1-5; D might be TRBD1 (5 bases). Sequencing used peripheral blood. This receptor was obtained from a woman between 65 and 79 years old with acute or convalescent COVID-19. Written as DNA, the CDR3 is TGTGCCAGCAGGGCAGGGAAGAGCAATCAGCCCCAGCATTTT. Protein sequence: CASRAGKSNQPQHF.